This entry lists 22 T cell receptor beta chains sequenced from one sample in a study of OX40 agonist ivuxolimab in advanced cancers. The data were produced by immunoSEQ multiplex PCR, yet TCRdb's version contains in-frame clones alone and is incomplete. In the table there are roughly 50,000 clones, roughly 86% of which are singletons. This material consisted of CD4+ or CD8+ T cells sorted from blood, taken in a trial of the OX40 agonist ivuxolimab. The receptors originated from an adult with an advanced solid tumor such as melanoma, head and neck, liver or kidney cancer.

The chain couples TRBV11-2 to TRBJ2-1; 10 bases are a match to TRBD2. The CDR3 loop spans 15 amino acids. The V and J ends lost 5 bases and 2 bases, in that order; junction bases with no gene match: 3. Germline V lookup: CDR1 SGHAT, CDR2 FQNNGV. CDR3 sequence: CASSTTSGAYNEQFF. The CDR3 DNA is TGTGCCAGCAGCACAACTAGCGGGGCCTACAATGAGCAGTTCTTC.

This clone has just one count. The rearrangement uses TRBV19 and TRBJ2-1, with TRBD2 matching 9 bases. From germline, CDR1 is LNHDA and CDR2 SQIVND (reference sequence). The ends lost 3 bases at V and 2 bases at J; junction bases unmatched: 2. This CDR3 has 15 residues. The CDR3 protein is CASSMASGAYNEQFF. CDR3 DNA sequence: TGTGCCAGTAGTATGGCTAGCGGGGCCTACAATGAGCAGTTCTTC.

V is TRBV11-2 and J is TRBJ2-4, with D possibly TRBD1 on 7 matching bases. The germline V gene has CDR1 SGHAT and CDR2 FQNNGV. V was trimmed by 5 bases and J by 8 bases, leaving 19 bases between them. CDR3 size: 15 residues. The DNA for the CDR3 is TGTGCCAGCAGCCGCGGGACAGAACCGACGGACATTCAGTACTTC. Protein: CASSRGTEPTDIQYF.

In DNA, the CDR3 is TGTGCCAGCAGGTCCGGGGCCCCTCAAGAGACCCAGTACTTC. Amino acid sequence: CASRSGAPQETQYF. J is TRBJ2-5 and V is TRBV5-8; D might be TRBD1 or TRBD2, each matching 5 bases. V was shortened by 5 bases and J by 2 bases, with 13 bases between the two germline ends. Germline CDR1 reads SGHTS; CDR2 reads YDEGEE. The CDR3 has 14 residues.

This chain joins TRBV4-1 and TRBJ2-5; D gene uncertain. The length of the CDR3 is 13 residues. Germline values: CDR1 MGHRA, CDR2 YSYEKL. Trimming cost V 1 base and J 5 bases, with 8 bases left between them. CDR3: CASSQAVWETQYF. DNA for the CDR3: TGCGCCAGCAGCCAAGCGGTCTGGGAGACCCAGTACTTC.

This sequence joins TRBV5-1 and TRBJ1-1; perhaps TRBD1 as D (5 bases). CDR1 is SGHRS and CDR2 is YFSETQ in the germline V gene. This CDR3 comprises 15 residues. The V end lost 4 bases, the J end lost 3 bases, and 16 bases lay between the germline ends. In nucleotides, the CDR3 is TGCGCCAGCAGCCGTGACAAAGACAGATACACTGAAGCTTTCTTT. Translated, it gives CASSRDKDRYTEAFF.

The rearrangement links TRBV4-1 to TRBJ1-5; TRBD1 might be the D (6 bases). Trimming left V 3 bases short and J 1 base short, with 22 bases between. CDR3 length: 19 residues. Germline V gene data show CDR1 as MGHRA and CDR2 as YSYEKL. CDR3 amino acids: CASSHPIQGGGGSNQPQHF. The CDR3 region has the DNA TGCGCCAGCAGCCACCCAATACAGGGTGGGGGAGGGAGCAATCAGCCCCAGCATTTT.

The chain links TRBV6-1 to TRBJ1-1; 8 bases fit TRBD1. This CDR3 has 15 amino acids. Germline CDR1 reads MNHNS; CDR2 reads SASEGT. With 5 bases clipped from V and 7 bases from J, the junction kept 12 bases outside the gene matches. The CDR3 sequence: CASSFRRAGGSEAFF. CDR3 DNA sequence: TGTGCCAGCAGTTTTAGACGGGCAGGGGGCAGTGAAGCTTTCTTT.

The rearrangement links TRBV4-1 to TRBJ2-1; TRBD2 matches 12 bases. J was trimmed by 3 bases and V by 2 bases; bases with no gene match: 11. In germline, CDR1 is MGHRA, CDR2 YSYEKL. The CDR3 runs 19 residues. CDR3: CASSQTGGLAGGGYNEQFF. CDR3 bases: TGCGCCAGCAGCCAAACAGGGGGACTAGCGGGCGGGGGCTACAATGAGCAGTTCTTC.

This chain joins TRBV2 and TRBJ2-3; D gene uncertain. CDR3 length: 12 residues. V lost 5 bases and J 3 bases, leaving 6 bases between the germline ends. Germline loops: CDR1 SNHLY, CDR2 FYNNEI. The CDR3 nucleotides read TGTGCCAGCAGTAAGCTGACAGATACGCAGTATTTT. It specifies CASSKLTDTQYF.

The chain couples TRBV29-1 to TRBJ2-7, with 8 nucleotides matching TRBD1. CDR1 is SQVTM, CDR2 ANQGSEA, per germline. Trimming took 7 bases from V and 5 from J; bases not matched to a gene: 13. This CDR3 region has 14 residues. The CDR3 DNA is TGCAGCGCGGTACAATGGACAGGGTCGAACGAGCAGTACTTC. It encodes CSAVQWTGSNEQYF.

The chain joins TRBV5-1 to TRBJ1-2, with 7 bases fitting TRBD1. In germline, CDR1 is SGHRS, CDR2 YFSETQ. Trimming took 3 bases from V and 6 from J; bases not matched to a gene: 5. The CDR3 totals 13 residues. The CDR3 loop reads CASSSQGPDGYTF. CDR3 coding DNA: TGCGCCAGCAGCTCACAGGGGCCGGATGGCTACACCTTC.

The chain joins TRBV11-2 to TRBJ1-6; 8 bases line up with TRBD1. Per the germline V gene, CDR1 is SGHAT and CDR2 is FQNNGV. This CDR3 spans 16 amino acids. The V and J ends lost 1 base and 9 bases, in that order; junction bases with no gene match: 8. CDR3 protein: CASSLGGTGGSSPLHF. The CDR3 nucleotides read TGTGCCAGCAGCTTAGGAGGGACAGGCGGGAGTTCACCCCTCCACTTT. The variable domain in full, with the rest retrieved from reference TRBV11-2 and TRBJ1-6, is EAGVAQSPRYKIIEKRQSVAFWCNPISGHATLYWYQQILGQGPKLLIQFQNNGVVDDSQLPKDRFSAERLKGVDSTLKIQPAKLEDSAVYLCASSLGGTGGSSPLHFGNGTRLTVT.

This chain uses TRBV7-9 with TRBJ1-1, with TRBD1 as a possible D gene (6 bases). Trimming stripped 3 bases from V and 4 bases from J, with 12 bases between. CDR1 SEHNR and CDR2 FQNEAQ come from the germline V gene (reference sequence). The CDR3 is 14 amino acids. In nucleotides, the CDR3 is TGTGCCAGCAGCTTGGCAGGGGCTGGCACTGAAGCTTTCTTT. Protein sequence: CASSLAGAGTEAFF. The variable domain in full, completed from reference TRBV7-9 and TRBJ1-1, reads DTGVSQNPRHKITKRGQNVTFRCDPISEHNRLYWYRQTLGQGPEFLTYFQNEAQLEKSRLLSDRFSAERPKGSFSTLEIQRTEQGDSAMYLCASSLAGAGTEAFFGQGTRLTVV.

The sample holds one count of this clone. The V gene is TRBV19, the J gene TRBJ2-1; maybe TRBD1 (6 bases). The CDR3 consists of 12 residues. Trimming removed 2 bases from V and 10 bases from J, with 9 bases in between. The germline gives CDR1 LNHDA, CDR2 SQIVND (reference sequence). This CDR3 is CASSIQGWEQFF. CDR3 in DNA: TGTGCCAGTAGTATACAGGGGTGGGAGCAGTTCTTC.

The V call is TRBV7-9, the J call TRBJ1-5; D unresolved. This CDR3 has 12 residues. CDR1 and CDR2 (germline): SEHNR, FQNEAQ (reference sequence). Trimming pared 2 bases from V and 4 bases from J, leaving 3 bases between. DNA of the CDR3: TGTGCCAGCAGCTTATCTAATCAGCCCCAGCATTTT. Residues: CASSLSNQPQHF.

V and J are TRBV5-1 and TRBJ2-2, with 7 bases lining up with TRBD1. The CDR3 contains 15 residues. V shed 5 bases and J 5 bases; nucleotides not matched to a gene: 9. CDR1 and CDR2 from the germline V gene are SGHRS and YFSETQ. CDR3 sequence (DNA): TGCGCCAGCAGACACGACGACAGGGAGACCGGGGAGCTGTTTTTT. Translating gives CASRHDDRETGELFF.

The chain is built from TRBV15 and TRBJ1-1; TRBD1 matches 8 bases. The J segment lost 6 bases and the V segment lost 1 base, leaving 7 bases of the junction unmatched. Germline CDR1 reads LNHNV; CDR2 reads YYDKDF (reference sequence). This CDR3 is 15 amino acids long. This CDR3 is CATSRGDRGRAEAFF. Written as DNA, the CDR3 is TGTGCCACCAGCAGAGGCGACAGGGGTCGGGCTGAAGCTTTCTTT.

The chain combines TRBV2 with TRBJ2-4, with TRBD1 matching over 7 bases. The CDR3 extends over 19 amino acids. Germline CDR1 reads SNHLY; CDR2 reads FYNNEI. The V segment lost 2 bases and the J segment 0 bases; nucleotides outside the gene matches: 13. The CDR3 protein is CASSESGRGSSLAKNIQYF. The CDR3 region has the DNA TGTGCCAGCAGTGAAAGCGGCAGGGGGTCGTCCCTAGCCAAAAACATTCAGTACTTC. Drawing the rest from reference TRBV2 and TRBJ2-4, the complete variable domain is EPEVTQTPSHQVTQMGQEVILRCVPISNHLYFYWYRQILGQKVEFLVSFYNNEISEKSEIFDDQFSVERPDGSNFTLKIRSTKLEDSAMYFCASSESGRGSSLAKNIQYFGAGTRLSVL.

The chain recombines TRBV18 with TRBJ2-1, with 12 bases fitting TRBD2. This CDR3 has 16 residues. Germline trimming cut 1 base from V and 5 bases from J; bases unmatched to any gene: 3. In germline, CDR1 is KGHSH, CDR2 LQKENI. CDR3 amino acids: CASSPLLAGGNNEQFF. The CDR3 region has the DNA TGTGCCAGCTCACCACTACTAGCGGGGGGAAACAATGAGCAGTTCTTC.

The chain couples TRBV2 to TRBJ1-1; TRBD1 matches at 7 bases. V trimming: 6 bases; J trimming: 11 bases; junction bases outside the gene matches: 9. Germline CDR1 and CDR2: SNHLY and FYNNEI. CDR3 length equals 12 residues. CDR3 residues: CASRAYRGQAFF. DNA for the CDR3: TGTGCCAGCAGAGCCTATCGGGGACAGGCTTTCTTT.

The rearrangement joins TRBV30 to TRBJ1-3; a weak D match, TRBD1 (6 bases). V gave up 7 bases and J gave up 0 bases, with 13 bases separating them. Germline CDR1 GTSNPN, CDR2 SVGIG (reference sequence). This CDR3 has 14 amino acids. The CDR3 DNA reads TGTGCCTCTTTCAGGGGTCACTCTGGAAACACCATATATTTT. Translation: CASFRGHSGNTIYF.